Listed below are T cell receptor beta chains from one sample, sequenced in a study of OX40 agonist ivuxolimab in advanced cancers. TCRdb keeps only in-frame clones here, not all; method: immunoSEQ multiplex PCR. Altogether tens of thousands of clones are present, about 83% being singletons, with the ten largest covering around 0.7%. The sequences come from CD4+ or CD8+ T cells sorted from blood, collected in a trial of the OX40 agonist ivuxolimab. The receptors originated from an adult with an advanced solid tumor such as melanoma, head and neck, liver or kidney cancer. The CDR3 runs from the conserved cysteine through the conserved F or W. A D gene is named only where the DNA matches it firmly. Not every row has a clone size; where given, it reads once, few, many or a size class.

j_call d_call v_call clone_size cdr3_aa cdr3_nt
TRBJ2-1 TRBD2 TRBV7-2 . CASSFNPGTSGGRRNEQFF TGTGCCAGCAGCTTCAACCCAGGGACTAGCGGGGGCCGGAGGAATGAGCAGTTCTTC
TRBJ1-1 . TRBV6-1 . CASSADGGLNTEAFF TGTGCCAGCAGTGCCGACGGGGGCCTGAACACTGAAGCTTTCTTT
TRBJ1-6 TRBD1 TRBV5-1 . CASSLGEGTGNSPLHF TGCGCCAGCAGCTTGGGCGAGGGGACAGGTAATTCACCCCTCCACTTT
TRBJ1-2 . TRBV10-3 . CAINQRISNYGYTF TGTGCCATTAACCAGAGGATCTCTAACTATGGCTACACCTTC
TRBJ2-2 . TRBV7-9 . CASSAALGPGTGELFF TGTGCCAGCAGCGCTGCTCTGGGGCCGGGCACCGGGGAGCTGTTTTTT
TRBJ2-2 . TRBV15 once CATSREANTLGELFF TGTGCCACCAGCAGAGAAGCTAACACCTTGGGGGAGCTGTTTTTT
TRBJ2-2 . TRBV7-2 . CASSLVAGSNTGELFF TGTGCCAGCAGCTTAGTGGCGGGGTCGAACACCGGGGAGCTGTTTTTT
TRBJ1-1 . TRBV5-6 few CASSPGQREAFF TGTGCCAGCAGCCCCGGACAGAGAGAAGCTTTCTTT
TRBJ2-6 . TRBV4-1 once CASSPLPLMVRSGANVLTF TGCGCCAGCAGCCCCCTCCCCCTCATGGTGAGGTCTGGGGCCAACGTCCTGACTTTC
TRBJ1-5 . TRBV5-1 . CASSLTSSNQPQHF TGCGCCAGCAGCCTGACAAGTAGCAATCAGCCCCAGCATTTT
TRBJ1-5 TRBD1 TRBV7-2 once CASSLGQSNQPQHF TGTGCCAGCAGCTTGGGACAGAGCAATCAGCCCCAGCATTTT
TRBJ1-2 . TRBV30 . CALRVYGYTF TGTGCCTTAAGGGTCTATGGCTACACCTTC
TRBJ2-3 . TRBV5-8 . CASSSASPDTQYF TGTGCCAGCAGCTCGGCTAGCCCAGATACGCAGTATTTT
TRBJ2-3 TRBD2 TRBV6-1 . CASSPGGGLTDTQYF TGTGCCAGCAGCCCGGGGGGGGGCCTCACAGATACGCAGTATTTT
TRBJ2-5 TRBD1 TRBV10-3 . CAISEHGTGDQETQYF TGTGCCATCAGTGAACACGGGACAGGGGATCAGGAGACCCAGTACTTC
TRBJ2-7 TRBD1 TRBV5-1 . CASSLTPGQGWYEQYF TGCGCCAGCAGCTTAACTCCGGGACAGGGGTGGTACGAGCAGTACTTC
TRBJ2-7 . TRBV20-1 . CSAREAYEQYF TGCAGTGCTAGAGAGGCCTACGAGCAGTACTTC
TRBJ2-1 . TRBV10-3 . CATVSPGQVYNEQFF TGTGCCACCGTTTCACCGGGACAAGTATACAATGAGCAGTTCTTC
TRBJ2-1 TRBD1 TRBV5-5 . CASSLWGQLSYNEQFF TGTGCCAGCAGCTTGTGGGGACAGCTCTCCTACAATGAGCAGTTCTTC
TRBJ1-5 . TRBV10-3 . CAISAGLDQPQHF TGTGCCATCTCGGCGGGGTTAGATCAGCCCCAGCATTTT
TRBJ2-1 TRBD1 TRBV5-1 . CASSYDRGNSYNEQFF TGCGCCAGCAGCTACGACAGGGGGAATTCCTACAATGAGCAGTTCTTC
TRBJ1-2 TRBD1 TRBV19 . CASRRTGPGYGYTF TGTGCCAGTAGGCGGACAGGGCCGGGGTATGGCTACACCTTC
TRBJ1-2 TRBD1 TRBV28 . CASSGDRAPYGYTF TGTGCCAGCAGTGGGGACAGGGCCCCCTATGGCTACACCTTC
TRBJ2-6 . TRBV6-4 . CASKDSGANVLTF TGTGCCAGCAAGGACTCTGGGGCCAACGTCCTGACTTTC
TRBJ1-3 . TRBV15 . CATSFGPYSGNTIYF TGTGCCACCAGTTTCGGACCCTACTCTGGAAACACCATATATTTT
TRBJ1-4 TRBD1 TRBV5-1 . CASSPGTGGGGNEKLFF TGCGCCAGCAGCCCTGGGACAGGGGGCGGTGGTAATGAAAAACTGTTTTTT
TRBJ2-7 . TRBV7-8 . CASSLSSSLDAHEQYF TGTGCCAGCAGCCTCTCTTCGAGCCTTGACGCACACGAGCAGTACTTC
TRBJ2-1 TRBD1 TRBV5-1 few CASSLVQGANEQFF TGCGCCAGCAGCTTAGTACAGGGGGCTAATGAGCAGTTCTTC
TRBJ1-2 . TRBV6-5 . CASSESTDGYTF TGTGCCAGCAGTGAATCGACGGATGGCTACACCTTC
TRBJ1-1 . TRBV27 . CASRPEAEAFF TGTGCCAGCAGACCGGAGGCTGAAGCTTTCTTT
TRBJ2-1 . TRBV27 . CASRPWDRNEQFF TGTGCCAGCAGACCGTGGGACCGAAATGAGCAGTTCTTC
TRBJ2-3 . TRBV7-9 . CASSRTLGGGPDTQYF TGTGCCAGCAGCCGGACCCTAGGGGGGGGCCCAGATACGCAGTATTTT
TRBJ1-5 TRBD1 TRBV19 . CATHSGTVNQPQHF TGTGCCACCCACTCGGGGACAGTCAATCAGCCCCAGCATTTT
TRBJ1-2 . TRBV20-1 . CSARQSLEGTF TGCAGTGCTAGACAGAGCCTAGAAGGCACCTTC
TRBJ2-1 . TRBV5-5 . CASSLLGQFHNEQFF TGTGCCAGCAGCTTGTTGGGGCAGTTCCACAATGAGCAGTTCTTC
TRBJ2-7 . TRBV6-1 . CASINRVLHEQYF TGTGCCAGTATTAACAGGGTGCTCCACGAGCAGTACTTC
TRBJ2-3 . TRBV7-2 . CASSLYTDTQYF TGTGCCAGCAGCTTATACACAGATACGCAGTATTTT
TRBJ2-7 TRBD2 TRBV4-1 . CASSQWSSGRAVSYEQYF TGCGCCAGCAGCCAATGGTCTAGCGGGAGGGCCGTCTCCTACGAGCAGTACTTC
TRBJ1-2 TRBD1 TRBV4-2 few CASSLDRLDGYTF TGTGCCAGCAGCCTGGACAGGTTAGATGGCTACACCTTC
TRBJ2-7 TRBD2 TRBV6-6 . CASRKLAGVSYEQYF TGTGCCAGCAGGAAACTAGCGGGGGTCTCCTACGAGCAGTACTTC
TRBJ1-2 TRBD1 TRBV7-2 . CASRKTGLGYTF TGTGCCAGCAGGAAGACAGGGCTTGGCTACACCTTC
TRBJ2-1 . TRBV7-2 . CASSWTGSDSYNEQFF TGTGCCAGCAGCTGGACGGGAAGCGACTCCTACAATGAGCAGTTCTTC
TRBJ2-1 TRBD2 TRBV27 . CASSLTGVAGGNFNEQFF TGTGCCAGCAGTTTAACGGGAGTAGCGGGAGGTAATTTCAATGAGCAGTTCTTC
TRBJ2-7 TRBD1 TRBV19 . CASGGQGAREQYF TGTGCCAGTGGGGGACAGGGGGCGAGGGAGCAGTACTTC